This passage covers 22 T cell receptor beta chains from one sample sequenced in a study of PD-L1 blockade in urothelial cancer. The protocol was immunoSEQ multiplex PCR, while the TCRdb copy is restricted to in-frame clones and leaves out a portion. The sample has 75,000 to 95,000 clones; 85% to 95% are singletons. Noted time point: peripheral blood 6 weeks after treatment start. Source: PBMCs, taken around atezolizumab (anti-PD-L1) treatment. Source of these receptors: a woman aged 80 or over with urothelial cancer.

The CDR3 protein is CATRSPGLAGGRTGELFF. As DNA, the CDR3 is TGTGCCACCCGAAGCCCGGGACTAGCGGGAGGGCGGACCGGGGAGCTGTTTTTT. V usage is TRBV19 and J usage is TRBJ2-2, with 16 bases matching TRBD2. CDR3 length: 18 amino acids. Germline CDR1 reads LNHDA; CDR2 reads SQIVND (reference sequence). V trimming: 10 bases; J trimming: 5 bases; junction bases outside the gene matches: 13.

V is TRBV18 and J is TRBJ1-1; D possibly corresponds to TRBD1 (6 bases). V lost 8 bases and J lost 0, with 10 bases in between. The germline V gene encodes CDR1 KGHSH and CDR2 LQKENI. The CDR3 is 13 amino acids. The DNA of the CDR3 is TGTGCCAGCCAAGGACAGATGAACACTGAAGCTTTCTTT. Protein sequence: CASQGQMNTEAFF.

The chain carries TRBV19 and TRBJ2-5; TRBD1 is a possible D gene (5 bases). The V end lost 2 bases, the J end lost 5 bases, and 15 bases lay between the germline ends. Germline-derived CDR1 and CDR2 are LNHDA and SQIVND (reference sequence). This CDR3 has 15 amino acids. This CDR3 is CASSIQLGARETQYF. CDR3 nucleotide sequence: TGTGCCAGTAGTATACAGCTTGGGGCTCGGGAGACCCAGTACTTC.

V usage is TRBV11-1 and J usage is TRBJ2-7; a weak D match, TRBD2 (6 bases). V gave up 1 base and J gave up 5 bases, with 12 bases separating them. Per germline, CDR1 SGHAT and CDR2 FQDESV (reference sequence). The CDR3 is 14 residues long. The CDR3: CASSLVPLADEQYF. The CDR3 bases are TGTGCCAGCAGCTTAGTCCCACTAGCTGACGAGCAGTACTTC.

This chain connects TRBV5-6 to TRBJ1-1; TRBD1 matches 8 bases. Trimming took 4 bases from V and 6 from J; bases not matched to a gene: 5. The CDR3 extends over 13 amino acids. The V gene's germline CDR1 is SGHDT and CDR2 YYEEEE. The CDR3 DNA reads TGTGCCAGCAGCCGGACAGGGATAGCTGAAGCTTTCTTT. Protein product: CASSRTGIAEAFF.

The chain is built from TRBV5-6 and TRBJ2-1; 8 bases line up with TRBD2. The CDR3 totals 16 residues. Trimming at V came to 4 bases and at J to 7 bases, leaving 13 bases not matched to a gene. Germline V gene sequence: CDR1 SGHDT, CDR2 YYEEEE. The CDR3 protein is CASSSLASGYINEQFF. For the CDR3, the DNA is TGTGCCAGCAGCAGTTTGGCTAGCGGGTATATAAATGAGCAGTTCTTC.

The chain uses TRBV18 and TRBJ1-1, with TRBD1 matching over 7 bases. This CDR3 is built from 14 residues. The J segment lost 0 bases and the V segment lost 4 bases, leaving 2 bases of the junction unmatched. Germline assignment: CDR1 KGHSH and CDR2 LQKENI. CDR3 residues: CASSLGQMNTEAFF. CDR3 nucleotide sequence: TGTGCCAGCTCACTGGGACAGATGAACACTGAAGCTTTCTTT.

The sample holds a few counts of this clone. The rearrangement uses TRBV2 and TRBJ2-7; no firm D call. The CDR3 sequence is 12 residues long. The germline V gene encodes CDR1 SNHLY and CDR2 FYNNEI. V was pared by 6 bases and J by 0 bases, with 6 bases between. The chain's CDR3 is CASRAGSYEQYF. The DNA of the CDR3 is TGTGCCAGCAGAGCCGGCTCCTACGAGCAGTACTTC.

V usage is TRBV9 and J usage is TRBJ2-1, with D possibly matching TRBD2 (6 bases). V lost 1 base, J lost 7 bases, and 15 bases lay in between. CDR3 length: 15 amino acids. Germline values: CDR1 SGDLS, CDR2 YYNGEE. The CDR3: CASSVLASVGNEQFF. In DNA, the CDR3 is TGTGCCAGCAGCGTATTGGCTAGCGTGGGGAATGAGCAGTTCTTC.

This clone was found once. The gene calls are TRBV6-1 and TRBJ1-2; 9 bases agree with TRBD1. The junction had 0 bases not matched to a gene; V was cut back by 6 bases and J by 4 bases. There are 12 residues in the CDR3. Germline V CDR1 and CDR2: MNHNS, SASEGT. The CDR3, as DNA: TGTGCCAGCAGGGGACAGGGCTATGGCTACACCTTC. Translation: CASRGQGYGYTF.

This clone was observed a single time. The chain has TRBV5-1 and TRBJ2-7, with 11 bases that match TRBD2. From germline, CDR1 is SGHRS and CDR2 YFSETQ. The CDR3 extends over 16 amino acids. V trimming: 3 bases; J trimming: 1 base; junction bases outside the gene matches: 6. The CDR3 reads CASSSGLAGLSYEQYF. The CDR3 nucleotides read TGCGCCAGCAGCTCAGGACTAGCGGGTCTTTCCTACGAGCAGTACTTC.

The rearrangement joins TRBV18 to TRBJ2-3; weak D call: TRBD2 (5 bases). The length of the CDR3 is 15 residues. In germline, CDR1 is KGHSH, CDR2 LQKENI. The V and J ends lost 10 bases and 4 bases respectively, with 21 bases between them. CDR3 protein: CATRHGVSGSDTQYF. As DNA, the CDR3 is TGTGCCACGAGACACGGGGTTTCTGGGTCAGATACGCAGTATTTT. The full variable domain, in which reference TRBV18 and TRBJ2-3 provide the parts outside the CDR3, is NAGVMQNPRHLVRRRGQEARLRCSPMKGHSHVYWYRQLPEEGLKFMVYLQKENIIDESGMPKERFSAEFPKEGPSILRIQQVVRGDSAAYFCATRHGVSGSDTQYFGPGTRLTVL.

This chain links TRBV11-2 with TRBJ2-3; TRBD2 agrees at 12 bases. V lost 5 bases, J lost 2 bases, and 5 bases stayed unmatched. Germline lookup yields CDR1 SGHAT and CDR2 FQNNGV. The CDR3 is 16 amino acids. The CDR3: CASSPGLAGTTDTQYF. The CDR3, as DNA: TGTGCCAGCAGCCCAGGACTAGCGGGGACCACAGATACGCAGTATTTT. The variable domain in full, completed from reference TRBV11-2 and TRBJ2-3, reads EAGVAQSPRYKIIEKRQSVAFWCNPISGHATLYWYQQILGQGPKLLIQFQNNGVVDDSQLPKDRFSAERLKGVDSTLKIQPAKLEDSAVYLCASSPGLAGTTDTQYFGPGTRLTVL.

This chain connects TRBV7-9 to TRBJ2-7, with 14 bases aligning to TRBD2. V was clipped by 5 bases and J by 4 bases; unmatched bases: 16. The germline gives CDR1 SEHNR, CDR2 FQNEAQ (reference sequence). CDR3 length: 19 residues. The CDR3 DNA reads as TGTGCCAGCAGCCGGTCCGGACTAGCGGGAGGTTTATCCGGGTACGAGCAGTACTTC. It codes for CASSRSGLAGGLSGYEQYF.

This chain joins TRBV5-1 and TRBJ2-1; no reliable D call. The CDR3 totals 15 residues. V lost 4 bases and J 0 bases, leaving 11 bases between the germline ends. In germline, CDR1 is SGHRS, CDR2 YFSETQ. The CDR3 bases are TGCGCCAGCAGCCGCGACCCAGGCTCCTACAATGAGCAGTTCTTC. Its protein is CASSRDPGSYNEQFF.

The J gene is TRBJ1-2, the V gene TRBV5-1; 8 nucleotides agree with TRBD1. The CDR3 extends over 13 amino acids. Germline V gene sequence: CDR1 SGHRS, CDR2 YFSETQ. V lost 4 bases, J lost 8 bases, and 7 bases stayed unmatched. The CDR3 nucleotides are TGCGCCAGCAGCGGGGACAGGTCTGAGGGCTACACCTTC. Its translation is CASSGDRSEGYTF.

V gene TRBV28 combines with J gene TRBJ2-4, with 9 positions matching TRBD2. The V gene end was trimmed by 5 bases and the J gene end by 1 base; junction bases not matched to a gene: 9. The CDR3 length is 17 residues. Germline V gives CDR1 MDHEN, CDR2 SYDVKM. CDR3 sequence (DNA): TGTGCCAGCAGTCTAGCGGGAAGATCGGTGGCCAAAAACATTCAGTACTTC. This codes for CASSLAGRSVAKNIQYF.

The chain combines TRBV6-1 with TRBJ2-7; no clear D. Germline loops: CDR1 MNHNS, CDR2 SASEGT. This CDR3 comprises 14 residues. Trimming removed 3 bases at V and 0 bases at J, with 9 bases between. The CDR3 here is CASSDRSYSYEQYF. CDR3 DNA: TGTGCCAGCAGTGATCGGAGTTACTCCTACGAGCAGTACTTC.

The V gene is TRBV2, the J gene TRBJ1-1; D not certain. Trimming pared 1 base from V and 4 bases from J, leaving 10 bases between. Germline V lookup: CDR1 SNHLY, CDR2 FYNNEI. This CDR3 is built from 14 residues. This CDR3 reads CASSEERVGTEAFF. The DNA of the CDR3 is TGTGCCAGCAGTGAAGAGCGGGTAGGCACTGAAGCTTTCTTT.

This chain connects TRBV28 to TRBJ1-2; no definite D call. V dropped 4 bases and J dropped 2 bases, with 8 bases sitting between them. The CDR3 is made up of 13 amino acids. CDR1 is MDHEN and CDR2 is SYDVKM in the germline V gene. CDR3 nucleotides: TGTGCCAGCAGTTCTTACGGGAACTATGGCTACACCTTC. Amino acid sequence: CASSSYGNYGYTF.

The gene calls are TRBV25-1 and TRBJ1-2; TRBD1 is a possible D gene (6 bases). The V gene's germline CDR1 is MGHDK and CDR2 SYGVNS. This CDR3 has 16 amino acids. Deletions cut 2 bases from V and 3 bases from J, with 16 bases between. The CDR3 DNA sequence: TGTGCCAGCAGTGAACCAGGGGCAGGGGCGGACTATGGCTACACCTTC. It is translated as CASSEPGAGADYGYTF.

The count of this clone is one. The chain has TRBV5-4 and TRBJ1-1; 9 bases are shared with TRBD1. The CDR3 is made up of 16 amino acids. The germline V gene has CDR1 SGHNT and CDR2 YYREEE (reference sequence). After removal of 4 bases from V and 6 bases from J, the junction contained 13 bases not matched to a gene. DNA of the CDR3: TGTGCCAGCAGCCAGGTTGGGGGGACAGGGTACGCTGAAGCTTTCTTT. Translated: CASSQVGGTGYAEAFF.